This T cell receptor (beta chain) was captured in a study of T cell repertoires in cytomegalovirus infection. Study in general: Through public TCR beta signatures, both CMV infection and matching HLA type were indicated. Regarding the study as a whole: Using cumulative public TCR beta family frequency, the authors identified those who carried CMV together with the relevant HLA. HLA-C-restricted, CMV-specific TCR beta clonotypes were dominant ex vivo.

This clonotype was counted many times. Its matching antigen is unknown. TCRdb called the reads again in MiXCR, with one record for every CDR3 protein. This sample yields under 200,000 distinct CDR3 sequences, of which less than 9.5% are seen a single time; approximately 4.6% belongs to the top ten. V was pared by 6 bases and J by 6 bases, with 8 bases of the junction left unmatched. CDR3 length: 15 residues. The rearrangement joins TRBV12-3 or TRBV12-4 to TRBJ2-3; 11 nucleotides agree with TRBD2. The sample was PBMCs. The sequence came from a human donor in good health (CMV status not recorded). Some clones in this sample may be carry-over from other donors' samples. CDR3 DNA sequence: TGTGCCAGCAGGGCTAGCGGGAGGATTGACGATACGCAGTATTTT. Its translation: CASRASGRIDDTQYF.